Following are 21 T cell receptor beta chains from one sample sequenced in a study of technical replicates of blood from a few donors. The method was immunoSEQ multiplex PCR; TCRdb's version includes in-frame clones alone and lacks a portion of them. The table has approximately 70,000 clones, about 98% seen once. The sequencing sample was made of T cells isolated from PBMCs. The receptors shown here come from a human donor in good health.

The rearrangement uses TRBV5-6 and TRBJ2-6; 7 bases match TRBD1. The CDR3 has 16 amino acids. CDR1 is SGHDT and CDR2 is YYEEEE in the germline V gene. V gave up 4 bases and J gave up 4 bases; unmatched junction bases: 8. The CDR3 sequence: CASSLQGPWGANVLTF. CDR3 DNA: TGTGCCAGCAGCCTACAGGGGCCGTGGGGGGCCAACGTCCTGACTTTC.

V gene TRBV6-1 combines with J gene TRBJ2-7; 7 bases are shared with TRBD2. With 2 bases clipped from V and 2 bases from J, the junction kept 9 bases outside the gene matches. CDR3 length: 16 amino acids. CDR1 is MNHNS and CDR2 is SASEGT in the germline V gene. CDR3 DNA: TGTGCCAGCAGTGAATCCAAAGCGGGAAACACCTACGAGCAGTACTTC. This sequence encodes CASSESKAGNTYEQYF.

The sample holds a few counts of this clone. V gene TRBV19 combines with J gene TRBJ2-1; 9 bases match TRBD2. The CDR3 spans 15 residues. Germline-derived CDR1 and CDR2 are LNHDA and SQIVND (reference sequence). The J segment lost 8 bases and the V segment lost 10 bases, leaving 15 bases of the junction unmatched. The CDR3 protein is CATSPPLAGPDEQFF. The CDR3 DNA follows: TGTGCCACCTCACCCCCCCTAGCGGGACCGGATGAGCAGTTCTTC.

This chain links TRBV14 with TRBJ2-2, with TRBD2 matching 13 bases. Germline lookup yields CDR1 SGHDN and CDR2 FVKESK. J lost 6 bases, V lost 8 bases, and 9 bases had no gene match. The CDR3 extends over 16 amino acids. The CDR3 protein is CASQTLAGGPSGELFF. In nucleotides, the CDR3 is TGTGCCAGCCAAACACTAGCGGGAGGGCCCTCCGGGGAGCTGTTTTTT.

The V call is TRBV5-1, the J call TRBJ2-5; TRBD1 agrees at 8 bases. This CDR3 is 17 amino acids long. From germline, CDR1 is SGHRS and CDR2 YFSETQ. The V segment lost 0 bases and the J segment 1 base; nucleotides outside the gene matches: 8. This CDR3 reads CASSLGGDRHLQETQYF. Written as DNA, the CDR3 is TGCGCCAGCAGCTTGGGGGGGGACAGGCACCTCCAAGAGACCCAGTACTTC.

This chain uses TRBV30 with TRBJ1-2; tentative D call: TRBD1 (5 bases). Germline V gene sequence: CDR1 GTSNPN, CDR2 SVGIG (reference sequence). V lost 7 bases, J lost 2 bases, and 14 bases lay in between. CDR3 length equals 13 residues. The CDR3 coding sequence is TGTGCCTACTCGATGGGGGGGAACTATGGCTACACCTTC. Translating it yields CAYSMGGNYGYTF.

CDR3 amino acids: CASSLRGIGTGELFF. The CDR3 DNA sequence: TGTGCCAGCAGCTTGAGGGGGATCGGCACCGGGGAGCTGTTTTTT. This chain joins TRBV5-5 and TRBJ2-2; D is possibly TRBD1 (6 bases). This CDR3 region has 15 residues. V lost 1 base, J lost 4 bases, and 11 bases lay in between. Germline assignment: CDR1 SGHKS and CDR2 YYEKEE (reference sequence).

J is TRBJ2-5 and V is TRBV5-6; TRBD2 agrees at 9 bases. Per germline, CDR1 SGHDT and CDR2 YYEEEE. Germline trimming cut 1 base from V and 5 bases from J; bases unmatched to any gene: 15. CDR3 size: 18 residues. CDR3 in amino acids: CASSLLEAGGPVWETQYF. The CDR3 nucleotides read TGTGCCAGCAGCTTGCTTGAAGCGGGAGGCCCGGTTTGGGAGACCCAGTACTTC.

The J gene is TRBJ2-5, the V gene TRBV25-1, with TRBD1 matching 7 bases. Trimming at V came to 1 base and at J to 2 bases, leaving 4 bases not matched to a gene. Germline V gives CDR1 MGHDK, CDR2 SYGVNS. The CDR3 length is 15 residues. This chain's CDR3 is CASSESWDRQETQYF. CDR3 in DNA: TGTGCCAGCAGTGAATCTTGGGACAGACAAGAGACCCAGTACTTC.

The chain recombines TRBV6-6 with TRBJ2-7, with 12 bases fitting TRBD2. The trim removed 5 bases at V and 8 bases at J, leaving 13 bases unmatched. The CDR3 is made up of 16 amino acids. Germline CDR1 MNHNY, CDR2 SVGAGI (reference sequence). CDR3 residues: CASSTKGLAGFGKQYF. The CDR3 DNA follows: TGTGCCAGCAGTACTAAGGGACTAGCGGGTTTCGGGAAGCAGTACTTC.

The rearrangement uses TRBV6-5 and TRBJ1-1; D is unclear. The CDR3 consists of 14 residues. Trimming pared 5 bases from V and 0 bases from J, leaving 10 bases between. Germline CDR1 is MNHEY and CDR2 is SVGAGI. CDR3 DNA: TGTGCCAGCAGTAGCGAGGGCCTGAACACTGAAGCTTTCTTT. It codes for CASSSEGLNTEAFF.

The chain couples TRBV5-4 to TRBJ1-2; a possible D gene is TRBD1 (6 bases). The CDR3 spans 15 residues. Germline CDR1 SGHNT, CDR2 YYREEE (reference sequence). Deletions cut 0 bases from V and 4 bases from J, with 13 bases between. Here the CDR3 DNA reads TGTGCCAGCAGCTTGGAAGGCAGGGGTCTCTATGGCTACACCTTC. Amino acids: CASSLEGRGLYGYTF.

The V call is TRBV14, the J call TRBJ2-3, with a weak D call TRBD2 (7 bases). The CDR3 length is 15 residues. V lost 3 bases and J lost 2, with 12 bases in between. Per the germline V gene, CDR1 is SGHDN and CDR2 is FVKESK. CDR3: CASSQMGGLTDTQYF. The CDR3 DNA reads TGTGCCAGCAGCCAGATGGGGGGGCTCACAGATACGCAGTATTTT.

The chain combines TRBV6-1 with TRBJ2-6; D is uncertain. V lost 2 bases, J lost 0 bases, and 8 bases lay in between. Per the germline V gene, CDR1 is MNHNS and CDR2 is SASEGT. This CDR3 is 16 amino acids long. CDR3 amino acids: CASSEFSVSGANVLTF. The CDR3 bases are TGTGCCAGCAGTGAATTTTCCGTCTCTGGGGCCAACGTCCTGACTTTC.

The V call is TRBV10-1, the J call TRBJ2-7, with 11 bases that match TRBD1. The CDR3 spans 15 residues. Trimming took 4 bases from V and 5 from J; bases not matched to a gene: 7. The germline gives CDR1 WNHNN, CDR2 SYGVQD (reference sequence). The CDR3 protein is CASSAPGQGEHEQYF. DNA of the CDR3: TGCGCCAGCAGTGCTCCGGGACAGGGGGAACACGAGCAGTACTTC.

The chain has TRBV2 and TRBJ2-7, with D maybe TRBD2 (7 bases). Trimming removed 5 bases at V and 0 bases at J, with 17 bases between. Germline loops: CDR1 SNHLY, CDR2 FYNNEI. The CDR3 spans 16 residues. The CDR3 protein is CASSRGALAFSYEQYF. The CDR3 coding sequence is TGTGCCAGCAGTCGGGGGGCACTAGCCTTCTCCTACGAGCAGTACTTC. Based on the CDR3 plus reference TRBV2 and TRBJ2-7, the full variable domain is EPEVTQTPSHQVTQMGQEVILRCVPISNHLYFYWYRQILGQKVEFLVSFYNNEISEKSEIFDDQFSVERPDGSNFTLKIRSTKLEDSAMYFCASSRGALAFSYEQYFGPGTRLTVT.

The chain uses TRBV6-1 and TRBJ2-5; D not resolved. The CDR3 is 13 residues long. Germline V gene sequence: CDR1 MNHNS, CDR2 SASEGT. Trimming left V 5 bases short and J 2 bases short, with 9 bases between. The CDR3 spells CASSTSQQETQYF. DNA of the CDR3: TGTGCCAGCAGTACCAGTCAACAAGAGACCCAGTACTTC.

The V and J genes are TRBV29-1 and TRBJ1-5; TRBD1 agrees at 10 bases. V shed 7 bases and J 4 bases; nucleotides not matched to a gene: 4. Per the germline V gene, CDR1 is SQVTM and CDR2 is ANQGSEA. This CDR3 is built from 13 residues. For the CDR3, the DNA is TGCAGCGCCGCGGGACAGGGGAATCAGCCCCAGCATTTT. Amino acid sequence: CSAAGQGNQPQHF.

The chain combines TRBV6-1 with TRBJ1-2, with 7 bases lining up with TRBD1. CDR1 and CDR2 (germline): MNHNS, SASEGT. V lost 7 bases, J lost 4 bases, and 6 bases stayed unmatched. The CDR3 loop spans 13 amino acids. The CDR3 sequence: CASTPRDSYGYTF. CDR3 bases: TGTGCCAGCACCCCAAGGGACAGCTATGGCTACACCTTC.

CDR3 DNA: TGCGCCAGCAGCTGGACAGGGGGGGACACCGGGGAGCTGTTTTTT. Its translation is CASSWTGGDTGELFF. The rearrangement joins TRBV5-1 to TRBJ2-2; 10 bases are a match to TRBD1. CDR3 length: 15 amino acids. Germline CDR1 reads SGHRS; CDR2 reads YFSETQ. Losses at the gene ends were 3 bases for V and 3 bases for J; bases not matched to a gene: 2.

V is TRBV30 and J is TRBJ2-1; TRBD2 aligns across 9 bases. CDR1 and CDR2 from the germline V gene are GTSNPN and SVGIG (reference sequence). The CDR3 spans 14 residues. The junction had 2 bases not matched to a gene; V was cut back by 0 bases and J by 5 bases. CDR3 protein: CAWSVGTSNNEQFF. In nucleotides, the CDR3 is TGTGCCTGGAGTGTCGGGACTAGCAACAATGAGCAGTTCTTC.